Listed below are T cell receptor beta chains from one sample, sequenced in a study of cytomegalovirus exposure and HLA in healthy donors. Assay used: immunoSEQ multiplex PCR; TCRdb lists only in-frame clones, some missing. The sample has approximately 180,000 clones; roughly 80% are singletons. Material: PBMCs. The source is a woman aged 18-35 years in good health and CMV-seronegative. Each CDR3 is given with its conserved first and last residue. A D gene is named only where the DNA matches it firmly. Rows may omit the clone size; those that give it use once, few, many or a size class.

CDR3 protein,CDR3 DNA,CDR3 length,V gene,D gene,clone size,J gene
CASSGTSGRGSETQYF,TGTGCCAGCAGTGGGACTAGCGGGAGGGGAAGTGAGACCCAGTACTTC,16,TRBV25-1,TRBD2,-,TRBJ2-5
CASSLGDRGHETQYF,TGCGCCAGCAGCTTGGGGGACAGGGGGCACGAGACCCAGTACTTC,15,TRBV5-1,TRBD1,-,TRBJ2-5
CASSARGLAGGPDNNEQFF,TGTGCCAGCAGCGCAAGGGGACTAGCGGGAGGGCCGGACAACAATGAGCAGTTCTTC,19,TRBV9,TRBD2,-,TRBJ2-1
CASSLRTGSYEQYF,TGTGCCAGCAGCCTTAGGACAGGGTCCTACGAGCAGTACTTC,14,TRBV13,TRBD1,-,TRBJ2-7
CASSHGTSIEQFF,TGTGCCAGCAGCCACGGGACTAGCATTGAGCAGTTCTTC,13,TRBV7-6,TRBD2,-,TRBJ2-1
CASSWAGLAGFNEQFF,TGCGCCAGCAGCTGGGCGGGACTAGCGGGCTTCAATGAGCAGTTCTTC,16,TRBV5-1,TRBD2,-,TRBJ2-1
CASSRDSGNTIYF,TGTGCCAGCAGCCGGGACTCTGGAAACACCATATATTTT,13,TRBV2,-,-,TRBJ1-3
CASSSPGPRDYGYTF,TGTGCCAGCAGTTCCCCAGGGCCTCGCGACTATGGCTACACCTTC,15,TRBV28,-,-,TRBJ1-2
CASAQGGPDYGYTF,TGTGCCAGTGCTCAGGGGGGACCAGACTATGGCTACACCTTC,14,TRBV7-9,TRBD1,-,TRBJ1-2
CASNQGETGPYEQYF,TGCGCCAGCAACCAAGGGGAGACAGGTCCCTACGAGCAGTACTTC,15,TRBV4-3,-,-,TRBJ2-7
CASRFMTGSTEAFF,TGTGCCAGCAGATTTATGACAGGGTCGACCGAAGCTTTCTTT,14,TRBV6-5,TRBD1,-,TRBJ1-1
CASSPRTRLAGDTDTQYF,TGTGCCAGCAGCCCACGGACCCGACTAGCGGGAGATACAGATACGCAGTATTTT,18,TRBV11-2,TRBD2,-,TRBJ2-3
CASRIRRVRYNEQFF,TGTGCCAGCAGAATAAGGCGGGTAAGGTACAATGAGCAGTTCTTC,15,TRBV5-6,-,-,TRBJ2-1
CASFIGLTNTEAFF,TGCGCCAGCTTCATAGGACTCACGAACACTGAAGCTTTCTTT,14,TRBV5-1,-,-,TRBJ1-1
CASSSGTLAGKETQYF,TGCGCCAGCAGCTCAGGGACTCTAGCGGGTAAAGAGACCCAGTACTTC,16,TRBV5-1,TRBD2,-,TRBJ2-5
CASSDSGRASGNEQFF,TGTGCCAGCAGTGACTCCGGGAGGGCTAGCGGCAATGAGCAGTTCTTC,16,TRBV6-4,TRBD2,-,TRBJ2-1
CASSEELAPEQFF,TGTGCCAGCAGTGAGGAACTAGCGCCTGAGCAGTTCTTC,13,TRBV25-1,TRBD2,-,TRBJ2-1
CSVEGGGSSSNEQFF,TGCAGCGTTGAAGGGGGCGGGAGTTCGTCGAATGAGCAGTTCTTC,15,TRBV29-1,TRBD2,-,TRBJ2-1
CASSLGTAMNTEAFF,TGCGCCAGCAGCCTCGGGACAGCCATGAACACTGAAGCTTTCTTT,15,TRBV5-1,TRBD1,few,TRBJ1-1
CAWSDQGTSGNEQFF,TGTGCCTGGAGTGACCAGGGGACTAGCGGGAATGAGCAGTTCTTC,15,TRBV30,TRBD2,-,TRBJ2-1
CASRWTRGNQPQHF,TGTGCCAGCAGATGGACACGGGGCAATCAGCCCCAGCATTTT,14,TRBV28,-,-,TRBJ1-5
CASSVAGDIYNEQFF,TGTGCCAGCAGCGTGGCGGGAGACATCTACAATGAGCAGTTCTTC,15,TRBV9,TRBD2,-,TRBJ2-1
CASSSASGTETQYF,TGTGCCAGCAGCTCCGCTAGCGGGACAGAGACCCAGTACTTC,14,TRBV7-9,TRBD2,-,TRBJ2-5
CASRTGWYGYTF,TGTGCCAGCCGGACAGGGTGGTATGGCTACACCTTC,12,TRBV28,TRBD1,once,TRBJ1-2
CASSLSRGSYEQYF,TGTGCCAGCAGTTTATCTCGGGGATCCTACGAGCAGTACTTC,14,TRBV27,-,once,TRBJ2-7
CASITQGPYNSPLHF,TGTGCCAGCATCACACAGGGGCCTTATAATTCACCCCTCCACTTT,15,TRBV2,TRBD1,-,TRBJ1-6
CASTTWGRDRGIYEQYF,TGTGCCAGCACCACTTGGGGGAGGGACAGGGGTATCTACGAGCAGTACTTC,17,TRBV27,TRBD1,-,TRBJ2-7
CASSPSRAYNSPLHF,TGTGCCAGCAGCCCCTCCCGGGCCTATAATTCACCCCTCCACTTT,15,TRBV28,-,-,TRBJ1-6
CASRTSRTAYEQYF,TGTGCCAGCAGGACGTCCCGGACAGCCTACGAGCAGTACTTC,14,TRBV6-5,-,few,TRBJ2-7
CASSLFSYGYTF,TGTGCCAGCAGCTTATTCAGCTATGGCTACACCTTC,12,TRBV7-2,-,-,TRBJ1-2
CASSLEGSSYNSPLHF,TGTGCCAGCAGTTTGGAGGGAAGCTCCTATAATTCACCCCTCCACTTT,16,TRBV27,-,-,TRBJ1-6